A single sample gave rise to the 25 T cell receptor beta chains below, sequenced in a study of circulating and synovial CD4+ cells in juvenile arthritis. Clones were sequenced by immunoSEQ multiplex PCR, and TCRdb holds only the in-frame ones, with some missing. The table lists about 30,000 clones, approximately 92% of them singletons. Sequenced material: CD4+ T cells from blood. These receptors were taken from a human donor with juvenile idiopathic arthritis.

This clone was observed a few times. J is TRBJ2-6 and V is TRBV18; 9 bases match TRBD1. Germline values: CDR1 KGHSH, CDR2 LQKENI. This CDR3 has 17 amino acids. Unmatched junction bases numbered 3, after V lost 2 bases and J lost 1 base. The CDR3 DNA reads TGTGCCAGCTCACCAAGGGACAGGGTTTCTGGGGCCAACGTCCTGACTTTC. It encodes CASSPRDRVSGANVLTF.

The gene calls are TRBV7-3 and TRBJ1-1; 9 nucleotides agree with TRBD1. The CDR3 has 15 amino acids. CDR1 and CDR2 (germline): SGHTA, FQGTGA. V gave up 5 bases and J gave up 1 base; unmatched junction bases: 5. DNA of the CDR3: TGTGCCAGCAGCCAAACGGGACAGGGGAACACTGAAGCTTTCTTT. Translating gives CASSQTGQGNTEAFF. Full variable domain (remainder filled in from reference TRBV7-3 and TRBJ1-1): GAGVSQTPSNKVTEKGKYVELRCDPISGHTALYWYRQSLGQGPEFLIYFQGTGAADDSGLPNDRFFAVRPEGSVSTLKIQRTERGDSAVYLCASSQTGQGNTEAFFGQGTRLTVV.

The chain uses TRBV4-1 and TRBJ2-1; 8 bases fit TRBD2. The J segment lost 8 bases and the V segment lost 1 base, leaving 7 bases of the junction unmatched. The germline V gene has CDR1 MGHRA and CDR2 YSYEKL. This CDR3 comprises 15 residues. The CDR3 is CASSQVGGRLYEQFF. CDR3 sequence (DNA): TGCGCCAGCAGCCAAGTGGGCGGGAGGCTCTATGAGCAGTTCTTC.

The rearrangement uses TRBV5-1 and TRBJ1-1, with D possibly being TRBD1 (6 bases). Germline V gene sequence: CDR1 SGHRS, CDR2 YFSETQ. This CDR3 contains 15 residues. V was shortened by 3 bases and J by 1 base, with 13 bases between the two germline ends. As DNA, the CDR3 is TGCGCCAGCAGCTGGGGGCAGGGGAAGAACACTGAAGCTTTCTTT. This translates into CASSWGQGKNTEAFF.

The rearrangement links TRBV27 to TRBJ2-3; TRBD1 might be the D (6 bases). V lost 6 bases and J 2 bases, leaving 15 bases between the germline ends. CDR3 length equals 15 residues. Germline V CDR1 and CDR2: MNHEY, SMNVEV (reference sequence). The CDR3 is CASSYRERNTDTQYF. Here the CDR3 DNA reads TGTGCCAGCAGCTACAGGGAGAGAAACACAGATACGCAGTATTTT.

V usage is TRBV27 and J usage is TRBJ2-3, with TRBD2 as a possible D gene (6 bases). Deletions cut 6 bases from V and 6 bases from J, with 19 bases between. The V gene's germline CDR1 is MNHEY and CDR2 SMNVEV (reference sequence). The length of the CDR3 is 15 residues. The CDR3 bases are TGTGCCAGCAGAGGAAGAGGGCTAGCGAGGGATACGCAGTATTTT. Translated: CASRGRGLARDTQYF.

This sequence joins TRBV10-2 and TRBJ2-7; TRBD1 matches at 11 bases. V shed 6 bases, J shed 5 bases, and the junction held 3 bases outside the gene matches. CDR1 is WSHSY and CDR2 is SAAADI in the germline V gene. The CDR3 is 13 amino acids. CDR3 sequence (DNA): TGCGCCAGCAGCGGGGGACAGGGGGACGAGCAGTACTTC. It is translated as CASSGGQGDEQYF.

J is TRBJ2-1 and V is TRBV6-6; D is possibly TRBD2 (6 bases). This CDR3 has 16 amino acids. From germline, CDR1 is MNHNY and CDR2 SVGAGI (reference sequence). Trimming cost V 2 bases and J 3 bases, with 14 bases left between them. The CDR3 nucleotides are TGTGCCAGCAGTTACGCGGCGGGGTCAAACTACAATGAGCAGTTCTTC. Encoded protein: CASSYAAGSNYNEQFF.

V and J are TRBV19 and TRBJ1-1, with a tentative D call TRBD1 (6 bases). CDR1 and CDR2 from the germline V gene are LNHDA and SQIVND (reference sequence). The CDR3 sequence is 12 residues long. V lost 1 base and J lost 10, with 10 bases in between. CDR3 DNA: TGTGCCAGTAGTATAGGGCAGGGGCGAGCTTTCTTT. Protein product: CASSIGQGRAFF.

The V gene is TRBV5-8, the J gene TRBJ2-4; TRBD2 might be the D (7 bases). Germline V gene lookup returns CDR1 SGHTS and CDR2 YDEGEE. Deletions cut 4 bases from V and 1 base from J, with 24 bases between. CDR3 length equals 19 residues. The CDR3 region is CASSLSLGGGGMAKNIQYF. CDR3 DNA sequence: TGTGCCAGCAGCCTCTCGCTCGGGGGCGGGGGCATGGCCAAAAACATTCAGTACTTC.

The gene calls are TRBV6-6 and TRBJ2-7; 10 bases are shared with TRBD2. After removal of 4 bases from V and 0 bases from J, the junction contained 3 bases not matched to a gene. The CDR3 length is 15 residues. Per germline, CDR1 MNHNY and CDR2 SVGAGI (reference sequence). DNA of the CDR3: TGTGCCAGCAGTTCGACTAGCGGGCTCTCCTACGAGCAGTACTTC. This translates into CASSSTSGLSYEQYF.

This chain joins TRBV2 and TRBJ1-5; 7 nucleotides line up with TRBD1. Unmatched junction bases numbered 3, after V lost 6 bases and J lost 1 base. The germline V gene has CDR1 SNHLY and CDR2 FYNNEI. The CDR3 runs 14 residues. This chain's CDR3 is CASRVQGSNQPQHF. The CDR3 nucleotides read TGTGCCAGCAGGGTACAGGGGAGCAATCAGCCCCAGCATTTT.

J is TRBJ2-7 and V is TRBV7-9; D possibly corresponds to TRBD1 (5 bases). The germline CDR1 and CDR2 sequences are SEHNR and FQNEAQ (reference sequence). V lost 2 bases and J 6 bases, leaving 11 bases between the germline ends. CDR3 length equals 13 residues. CDR3 sequence (DNA): TGTGCCAGCAGCTTACAGGGTCTGATCGAGCAGTACTTC. The encoded protein is CASSLQGLIEQYF.

The rearrangement links TRBV9 to TRBJ2-5; no clear D. Germline CDR1 is SGDLS and CDR2 is YYNGEE. The CDR3 covers 13 residues. Between the trimmed V and J ends, which lost 3 bases and 4 bases, there was a span of 10 bases. The CDR3 loop reads CASSAPSGETQYF. DNA of the CDR3: TGTGCCAGCAGCGCGCCGTCGGGAGAGACCCAGTACTTC.

This clone was picked up a small number of times. This chain connects TRBV2 to TRBJ1-3; a weak D match, TRBD1 (5 bases). The CDR3 is made up of 15 amino acids. V was shortened by 1 base and J by 2 bases, with 9 bases between the two germline ends. Germline V CDR1 and CDR2: SNHLY, FYNNEI. The DNA for the CDR3 is TGTGCCAGCAGTGAAGTGCGGGGGGCTGGAAACACCATATATTTT. Protein: CASSEVRGAGNTIYF.

V is TRBV9 and J is TRBJ2-7; D is perhaps TRBD2 (5 bases). Germline V gene data show CDR1 as SGDLS and CDR2 as YYNGEE. This CDR3 contains 11 residues. The V and J ends lost 4 bases and 5 bases respectively, with 7 bases between them. The CDR3 here is CASSLGDEQYF. The DNA of the CDR3 is TGTGCCAGCAGCCTGGGAGACGAGCAGTACTTC.

The CDR3 DNA follows: TGTGCCAGCAGCCCCAGGGGGGCCGGGCCCTACGAGCAGTACTTC. Its protein is CASSPRGAGPYEQYF. The V and J genes are TRBV6-6 and TRBJ2-7; perhaps TRBD1 as D (7 bases). CDR1 is MNHNY and CDR2 is SVGAGI in the germline V gene (reference sequence). With 6 bases removed from V and 2 bases from J, the gap between germline ends came to 17 bases. This CDR3 region has 15 residues.

This chain connects TRBV6-1 to TRBJ1-4; D remains unclear. Germline V CDR1 and CDR2: MNHNS, SASEGT. The CDR3 consists of 14 residues. The V gene lost 7 bases and the J gene lost 0 bases, with 9 bases spanning the gap. DNA for the CDR3: TGTGCCAGCATGGCAATTCCAACTAATGAAAAACTGTTTTTT. Amino acids: CASMAIPTNEKLFF.

CDR3 region: CASSLGQGMDTQYF. CDR3 nucleotides: TGTGCCAGCAGCTTAGGACAGGGAATGGATACGCAGTATTTT. The chain joins TRBV7-9 to TRBJ2-3; 7 nucleotides align to TRBD1. CDR3 size: 14 residues. Losses at the gene ends were 1 base for V and 6 bases for J; bases not matched to a gene: 4. Germline V gene sequence: CDR1 SEHNR, CDR2 FQNEAQ (reference sequence).

The chain is built from TRBV4-1 and TRBJ2-5, with D perhaps TRBD1 (6 bases). V lost 5 bases, J lost 3 bases, and 13 bases lay in between. CDR1 is MGHRA, CDR2 YSYEKL, per germline. CDR3 size: 14 residues. The CDR3 region has the DNA TGCGCCAGCAGCGACATTAGGACAGAAGAGACCCAGTACTTC. As protein: CASSDIRTEETQYF.

The chain combines TRBV18 with TRBJ2-3; tentative D call: TRBD2 (5 bases). The germline V and J ends were trimmed by 6 bases and 0 bases, with 16 bases remaining between them. From germline, CDR1 is KGHSH and CDR2 LQKENI. The CDR3 totals 16 residues. The CDR3 sequence is CASSPGLGTSTDTQYF. The CDR3 DNA reads TGTGCCAGCTCGCCTGGACTGGGAACTAGCACAGATACGCAGTATTTT.

This chain links TRBV7-2 with TRBJ2-3; tentative D call: TRBD2 (5 bases). Trimming shortened V by 6 bases and J by 1 base, and 14 bases separated the two germline ends. The CDR3 contains 15 residues. From germline, CDR1 is SGHTA and CDR2 FQGNSA. CDR3 in DNA: TGTGCCAGCAGAGGAACTAGTTTGCGCACAGATACGCAGTATTTT. This encodes CASRGTSLRTDTQYF.

The rearrangement joins TRBV10-2 to TRBJ2-3; maybe TRBD2 (6 bases). Germline CDR1 and CDR2: WSHSY and SAAADI. Trimming pared 6 bases from V and 4 bases from J, leaving 14 bases between. The CDR3 has 14 amino acids. In DNA, the CDR3 is TGCGCCAGCAGACCGGGGGAAGGTCCAGATACGCAGTATTTT. Protein product: CASRPGEGPDTQYF.

CDR3 sequence: CATLRQVFNTEAFF. The DNA for the CDR3 is TGTGCCACCTTGCGACAGGTCTTTAACACTGAAGCTTTCTTT. The V gene is TRBV7-9, the J gene TRBJ1-1; a possible D gene is TRBD1 (6 bases). The germline V and J ends were trimmed by 10 bases and 2 bases, with 17 bases remaining between them. Looked up from germline, CDR1 is SEHNR and CDR2 is FQNEAQ (reference sequence). This CDR3 has 14 amino acids. The full variable domain, its missing parts supplied by reference TRBV7-9 and TRBJ1-1, is DTGVSQNPRHKITKRGQNVTFRCDPISEHNRLYWYRQTLGQGPEFLTYFQNEAQLEKSRLLSDRFSAERPKGSFSTLEIQRTEQGDSAMYLCATLRQVFNTEAFFGQGTRLTVV.

This clone was seen just once. The V and J genes are TRBV7-9 and TRBJ1-2; D ambiguous. Germline V lookup: CDR1 SEHNR, CDR2 FQNEAQ (reference sequence). This CDR3 contains 12 residues. V was pared by 8 bases and J by 3 bases, with 10 bases between. CDR3 nucleotides: TGTGCCAGCGAGCAGCGGGACTATGGCTACACCTTC. Residues: CASEQRDYGYTF.